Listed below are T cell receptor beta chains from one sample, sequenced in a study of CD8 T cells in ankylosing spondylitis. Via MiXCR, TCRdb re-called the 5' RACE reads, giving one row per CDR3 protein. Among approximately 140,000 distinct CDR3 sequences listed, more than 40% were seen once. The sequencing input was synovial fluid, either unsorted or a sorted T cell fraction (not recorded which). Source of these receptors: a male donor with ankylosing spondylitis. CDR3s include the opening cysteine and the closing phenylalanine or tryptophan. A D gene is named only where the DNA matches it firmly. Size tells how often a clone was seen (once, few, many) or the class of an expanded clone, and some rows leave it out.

CAISEGGESGELFF TGTGCCATCAGTGAAGGAGGGGAGTCCGGGGAGCTGTTTTTT TRBV10-3 few NA TRBJ2-2
CASSLGSWNYNEQFF TGTGCCAGCAGCTTAGGGTCCTGGAACTACAATGAGCAGTTCTTC TRBV7-8 few NA TRBJ2-1
CASFGTGEIAFF TGTGCCAGCTTTGGGACAGGGGAGATTGCTTTCTTT TRBV5-6 NA TRBD1 TRBJ1-1
CASSEREGNTEAFF TGTGCCAGCAGTGAAAGGGAGGGGAACACTGAAGCTTTCTTT TRBV6-4 few NA TRBJ1-1
CATSRGTGLETQYF TGTGCCACCAGCAGAGGCACGGGGCTGGAGACCCAGTACTTC TRBV15 NA NA TRBJ2-5
CASSVGQKNTEAFF TGTGCCAGCAGTGTGGGACAGAAGAACACTGAAGCTTTCTTT TRBV25-1 NA TRBD1 TRBJ1-1
CASSRGGGDTQYF TGTGCCAGCAGCCGCGGAGGGGGGGATACGCAGTATTTT TRBV7-7 NA NA TRBJ2-3
CASSLAFLIEHPYEQYF TGTGCCAGCAGCTTAGCCTTCCTAATTGAACACCCCTACGAGCAGTACTTC TRBV7-3 once NA TRBJ2-7
CASAPRYNWETQYF TGTGCCAGCGCCCCCAGGTATAACTGGGAGACCCAGTACTTC TRBV27 few NA TRBJ2-5
CASSQGSGRFNEQFF TGCGCCAGCAGCCAAGGTAGCGGGAGATTCAATGAGCAGTTCTTC TRBV4-3 many TRBD2 TRBJ2-1